The present T cell receptor beta chain was sequenced within a study of breast tumors, draining lymph nodes, adjacent tissues. Study-wide results and limits: The data were judged consistent with most tumor T cells coming from lymph node and expanding in tumor. Compared with basal-like, luminal-like tumors shared significantly more repertoire with nontumor tissue. Tumor TCR diversity was below lymph nodes but above nontumor tissue.

TCRdb re-called the multiplex PCR reads with MiXCR, one entry per CDR3 protein. The sample carries about 300,000 distinct CDR3 sequences, 30% recorded once. Axillary draining lymph nodes of breast cancer patients supplied the node samples. The CDR3 spans 16 residues. Germline loops: CDR1 KGHDR, CDR2 SFDVKD. The ends lost 6 bases at V and 6 bases at J; junction bases unmatched: 12. A remark on this clonotype: Its specificity is unknown.

This sequence originates from a female donor with breast cancer. Some clones in this sample may be carry-over from other donors' samples. Sequencing used axillary lymph node tissue. The rearrangement links TRBV24-1 to TRBJ1-4, with 7 bases that match TRBD1. In nucleotides, the CDR3 is TGTGCCACCAGTACTAGCGGGAGACAGGGACATGAAAAACTGTTTTTT. It is translated as CATSTSGRQGHEKLFF.